The rows below give T cell receptor beta chains drawn from one sample of a study of T-cell reconstitution after alpha-beta-depleted transplantation in children. Each CDR3 protein is one row after TCRdb ran MiXCR on the PCR reads. The table lists fewer than 550,000 distinct CDR3 sequences, 15% to 20% of them singletons. This material consisted of PBMCs, mostly from graft donor cells, taken 360 days after TCRalphabeta/CD19-depleted stem cell transplant. The receptors derive from a boy younger than two who had a stem cell transplant for Wiskott-Aldrich syndrome, so the T cells may come from the graft donor. The CDR3 runs from the conserved cysteine through the conserved F or W. D genes are given only for firm matches. Expanded clones are given a class, and other clones once, few, many or no size at all.

D,size,V,J,DNA,CDR3
.,.,TRBV11-2,TRBJ2-1,TGTGCCAGCAGCTTAGTAAGCGGGCCCTACAATGAGCAGTTCTTC,CASSLVSGPYNEQFF
TRBD1,many,TRBV20-1,TRBJ2-2,TGCAGTGCTTCCGACAGGGAGAGCACCGGGGAGCTGTTTTTT,CSASDRESTGELFF
TRBD1,few,TRBV11-2,TRBJ2-7,TGTGCCAGCAGCTTATGGGCACGCGGACAGGGACACTCCTACGAGCAGTACTTC,CASSLWARGQGHSYEQYF
.,few,TRBV7-8,TRBJ2-3,TGTGCCAGCAGCTTCCCCCCCCCCTGGGATACGCAGTATTTT,CASSFPPPWDTQYF
.,few,TRBV7-9,TRBJ2-3,TGTGCCAGCAGCTTAAGGGCGCCGAGCACAGATACGCAGTATTTT,CASSLRAPSTDTQYF
TRBD1,few,TRBV4-1,TRBJ2-3,TGCGCCAGCCGGCGGACAGGGAGCACAGATACGCAGTATTTT,CASRRTGSTDTQYF
.,few,TRBV29-1,TRBJ1-1,TGCAGCGTATCAGGGAACACTGAAGCTTTCTTT,CSVSGNTEAFF
TRBD2,.,TRBV20-1,TRBJ2-3,TGCTGTGCTAGAGTTCCAAGGACTAGCGGATTGGAGGATACGCAGTATTTT,CCARVPRTSGLEDTQYF
.,.,TRBV2,TRBJ2-7,TGTGCCAGCAGTCGGACACACTACGAGCAGTACTTC,CASSRTHYEQYF
.,.,TRBV6-5,TRBJ1-1,TGTGCCAGCAGTTACTTTAGTCTGAACACTGAAGCTTTCTTT,CASSYFSLNTEAFF
TRBD2,.,TRBV20-1,TRBJ2-3,TGCAGCGAATTAGCGGGGGGCCCAGATACGCAGTATTTT,CSELAGGPDTQYF
.,few,TRBV5-1,TRBJ2-7,TGCGCCAGCAGCCTCCCAAGTTCGGGGCCAGGGCACCTATGCGAGCAGTACTTC,CASSLPSSGPGHLCEQYF
.,few,TRBV24-1,TRBJ2-2,TGTGCCACCAGTAGGCGGGACCCGAACACCGGGGAGCTGTTTTTT,CATSRRDPNTGELFF
.,few,TRBV24-1,TRBJ2-3,TGTGCCACCGGGACTTCACGCACAGATACGCAGTATTTT,CATGTSRTDTQYF
.,.,TRBV6-1,TRBJ1-2,TGTGCCAGCAGCGCGACCGACTCATTTAACTATGGCTACACCTTC,CASSATDSFNYGYTF
.,.,TRBV12-3/TRBV12-4,TRBJ2-1,TGTGCCAGCAGCCTAACCGCGTATGAGCAGTTCTTC,CASSLTAYEQFF
TRBD1,few,TRBV2,TRBJ1-5,TGTGCCAGCAGTGAGGGGACAGCCTATCAGCCCCAGCATTTT,CASSEGTAYQPQHF
.,few,TRBV5-1,TRBJ2-4,TGCGCCAGCAGCTTGGGGTTTGAAAGCATTCAGTACTTC,CASSLGFESIQYF
.,once,TRBV11-2,TRBJ2-6,TGTGCCAGCAGCTTAACAGGGAGGGAGACGGGGGCCAACGTCCTGACTTTC,CASSLTGRETGANVLTF
.,once,TRBV18,TRBJ2-4,TGTGCCAGCTCACAGCGCGGGGGCCCCAAAAACATTCAGTACTTC,CASSQRGGPKNIQYF
TRBD2,.,TRBV7-9,TRBJ2-6,TGTGCCAGCAGCCCACGGACTAGCGGGAGGGCGAACTCTGGGGCCAACGTCCTGACTTTC,CASSPRTSGRANSGANVLTF
.,few,TRBV5-1,TRBJ1-1,TGCGCCAGCAGCTTGTGGGTACAGGGGAACACTGAAGCTTTCTTT,CASSLWVQGNTEAFF
TRBD1,.,TRBV7-8,TRBJ2-5,TGTGCCAGCAGCTTAGATGGGGACAGGGCGGAGACCCAGTACTTC,CASSLDGDRAETQYF
TRBD2,.,TRBV4-2,TRBJ2-2,TGTGCCATCAGCCCCGGGCCTCGGCTAGCGGAGAAAACCGGGGAGCTGTTTTTT,CAISPGPRLAEKTGELFF
.,few,TRBV29-1,TRBJ2-1,TGCAGCGCTTCTGTAGCGCAAGGCTACAATGAGCAGTTCTTC,CSASVAQGYNEQFF
TRBD2,.,TRBV5-1,TRBJ2-3,TGCGCCAGCAGCTTATCTCTAGCGGCAGATACGCAGTATTTT,CASSLSLAADTQYF
.,.,TRBV20-1,TRBJ1-1,TGCAGTGCCAACCGACCCCCTGGGGGGGGCACTGAAGCTTTCTTT,CSANRPPGGGTEAFF
TRBD1,.,TRBV20-1,TRBJ1-5,TGCAGTGCTAGAGGGAAGGACAGGTTTAATCAGCCCCAGCATTTT,CSARGKDRFNQPQHF
.,few,TRBV25-1,TRBJ2-7,TGTGCCAGCAGTGAATATTTAGGGGGAGAGCAGTACTTC,CASSEYLGGEQYF
.,few,TRBV29-1,TRBJ2-7,TGCAGCGTGGGCGGTATCTACGAGCAGTACTTC,CSVGGIYEQYF
TRBD1,few,TRBV5-4,TRBJ2-3,TGTGCCAGCAGTATAGGACAGGGAAGGGATACGCAGTATTTT,CASSIGQGRDTQYF
TRBD1,few,TRBV5-1,TRBJ2-1,TGCGCCAGCAGCTTGTCTTACCGGGACAGGGGGGTCTTCCTATACAATGAGCAGTTCTTC,CASSLSYRDRGVFLYNEQFF
TRBD1,few,TRBV27,TRBJ2-3,TGTGCCAGCATCGGGACAGGCCCCACAGATACGCAGTATTTT,CASIGTGPTDTQYF
.,.,TRBV4-1,TRBJ2-1,TGCGCCAGCAGCCAAGATAAAGGGGGCCGGGGGAGCACCTACAATGAGCAGTTCTTC,CASSQDKGGRGSTYNEQFF
.,many,TRBV24-1,TRBJ2-5,TGTGCCACCAGTGACAGTCGGATAGAGACCCAGTACTTC,CATSDSRIETQYF